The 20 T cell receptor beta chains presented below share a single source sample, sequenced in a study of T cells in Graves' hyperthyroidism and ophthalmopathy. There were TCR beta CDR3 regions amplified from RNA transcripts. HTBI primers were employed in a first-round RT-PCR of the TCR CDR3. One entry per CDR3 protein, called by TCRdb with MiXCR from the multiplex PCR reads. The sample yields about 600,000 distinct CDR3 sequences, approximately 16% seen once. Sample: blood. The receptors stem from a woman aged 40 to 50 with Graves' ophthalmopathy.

The CDR3 reads CASSFSTGTTNTGELFF. The CDR3 DNA reads as TGTGCCAGCAGCTTCAGCACCGGGACTACTAACACCGGGGAGCTGTTTTTT. The V call is TRBV7-9, the J call TRBJ2-2; TRBD2 aligns across 7 bases. V was pared by 3 bases and J by 2 bases, with 9 bases of the junction left unmatched. The CDR3 covers 17 residues. CDR1 SEHNR and CDR2 FQNEAQ come from the germline V gene (reference sequence).

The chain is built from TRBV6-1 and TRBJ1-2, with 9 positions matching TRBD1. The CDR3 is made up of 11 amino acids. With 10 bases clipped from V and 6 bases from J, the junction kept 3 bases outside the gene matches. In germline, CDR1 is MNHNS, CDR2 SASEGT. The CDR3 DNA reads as TGTGCCACCGGGACAGGGCATGGCTACACCTTC. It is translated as CATGTGHGYTF.

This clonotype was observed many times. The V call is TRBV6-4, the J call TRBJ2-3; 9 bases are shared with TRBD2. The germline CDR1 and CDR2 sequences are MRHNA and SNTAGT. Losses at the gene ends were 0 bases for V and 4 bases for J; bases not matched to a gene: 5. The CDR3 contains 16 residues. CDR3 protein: CASSDSAGGAADTQYF. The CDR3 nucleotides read TGTGCCAGCAGTGACTCGGCGGGAGGGGCCGCAGATACGCAGTATTTT.

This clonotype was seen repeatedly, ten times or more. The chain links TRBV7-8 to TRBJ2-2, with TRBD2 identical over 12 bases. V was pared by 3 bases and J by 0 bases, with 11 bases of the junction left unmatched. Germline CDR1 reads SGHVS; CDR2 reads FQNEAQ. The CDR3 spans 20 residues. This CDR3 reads CASSFPPPTSGSPNTGELFF. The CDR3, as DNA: TGTGCCAGCAGCTTCCCCCCCCCGACTAGCGGGAGTCCGAACACCGGGGAGCTGTTTTTT.

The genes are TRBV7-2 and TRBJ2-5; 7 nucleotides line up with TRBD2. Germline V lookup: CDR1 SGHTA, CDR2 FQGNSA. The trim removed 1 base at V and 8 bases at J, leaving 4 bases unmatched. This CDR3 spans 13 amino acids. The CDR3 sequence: CASSLGRENTQYF. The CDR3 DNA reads TGTGCCAGCAGCTTAGGGCGGGAGAATACCCAGTACTTC.

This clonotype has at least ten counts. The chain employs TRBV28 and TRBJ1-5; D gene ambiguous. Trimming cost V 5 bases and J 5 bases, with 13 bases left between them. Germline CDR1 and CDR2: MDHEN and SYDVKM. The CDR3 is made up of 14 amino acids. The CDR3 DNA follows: TGTGCCAGCAGTCCCGCCACAGATCATCAGCCCCAGCATTTT. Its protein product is CASSPATDHQPQHF.

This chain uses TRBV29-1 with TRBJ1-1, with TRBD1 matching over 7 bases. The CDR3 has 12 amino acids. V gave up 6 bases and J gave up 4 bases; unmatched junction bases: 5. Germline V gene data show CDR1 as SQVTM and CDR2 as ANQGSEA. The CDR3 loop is CSVTGEATEAFF. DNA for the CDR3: TGCAGCGTCACAGGGGAGGCCACTGAAGCTTTCTTT.

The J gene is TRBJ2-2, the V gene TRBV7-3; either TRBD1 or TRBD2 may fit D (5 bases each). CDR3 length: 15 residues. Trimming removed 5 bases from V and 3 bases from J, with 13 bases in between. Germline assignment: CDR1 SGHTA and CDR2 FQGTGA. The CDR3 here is CASSPGTVDTGELFF. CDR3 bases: TGTGCCAGCAGCCCCGGGACGGTTGACACCGGGGAGCTGTTTTTT.

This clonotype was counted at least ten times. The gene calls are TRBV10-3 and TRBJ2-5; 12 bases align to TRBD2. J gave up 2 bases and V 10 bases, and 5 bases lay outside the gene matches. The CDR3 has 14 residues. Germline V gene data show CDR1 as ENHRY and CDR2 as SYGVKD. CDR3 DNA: TGTGCCAGCGGACTAGCGGGGCCTCAAGAGACCCAGTACTTC. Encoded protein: CASGLAGPQETQYF.

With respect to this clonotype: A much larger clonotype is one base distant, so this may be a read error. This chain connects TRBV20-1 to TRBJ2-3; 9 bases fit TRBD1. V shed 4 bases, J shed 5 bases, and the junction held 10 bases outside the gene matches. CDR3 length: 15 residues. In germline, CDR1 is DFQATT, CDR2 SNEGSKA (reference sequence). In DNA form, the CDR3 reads TGCAGTGCTACCCGACTAGGACAGGGGCTAGATACGCAGTATTTT. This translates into CSATRLGQGLDTQYF.

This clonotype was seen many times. CDR3 residues: CSARDNEQFF. The CDR3 nucleotides read TGCAGTGCCCGGGACAATGAGCAGTTCTTC. This sequence joins TRBV20-1 and TRBJ2-1; D call uncertain. Trimming shortened V by 6 bases and J by 5 bases, and 5 bases separated the two germline ends. This CDR3 has 10 amino acids. The V gene's germline CDR1 is DFQATT and CDR2 SNEGSKA (reference sequence).

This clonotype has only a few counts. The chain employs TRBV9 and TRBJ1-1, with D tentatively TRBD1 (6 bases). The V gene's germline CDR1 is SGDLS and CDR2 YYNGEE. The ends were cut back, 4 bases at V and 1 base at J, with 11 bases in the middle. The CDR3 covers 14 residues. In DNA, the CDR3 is TGTGCCAGCAGCCGTCTACAGGGGAACACTGAAGCTTTCTTT. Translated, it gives CASSRLQGNTEAFF.

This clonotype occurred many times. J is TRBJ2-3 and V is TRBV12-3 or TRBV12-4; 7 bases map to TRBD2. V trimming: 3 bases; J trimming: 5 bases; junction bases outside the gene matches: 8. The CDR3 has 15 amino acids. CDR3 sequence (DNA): TGTGCCAGCAGTTTCGGAGGGAGGGCCGTAGATACGCAGTATTTT. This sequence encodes CASSFGGRAVDTQYF.

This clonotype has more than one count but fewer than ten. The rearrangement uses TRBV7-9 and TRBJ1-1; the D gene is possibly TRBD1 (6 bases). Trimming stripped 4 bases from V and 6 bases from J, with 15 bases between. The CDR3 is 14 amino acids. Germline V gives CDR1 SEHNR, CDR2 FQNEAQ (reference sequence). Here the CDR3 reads CASSWGGSSAEAFF. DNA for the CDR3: TGTGCCAGCAGCTGGGGGGGCAGTTCTGCTGAAGCTTTCTTT.

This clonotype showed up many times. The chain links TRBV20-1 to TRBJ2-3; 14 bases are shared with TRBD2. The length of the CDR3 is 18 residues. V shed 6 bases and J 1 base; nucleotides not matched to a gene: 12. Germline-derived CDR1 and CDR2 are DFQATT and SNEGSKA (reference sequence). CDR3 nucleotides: TGCAGTGCCCCTGGACTAGCGGGGGGTCTATTTGGCACAGATACGCAGTATTTT. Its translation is CSAPGLAGGLFGTDTQYF.

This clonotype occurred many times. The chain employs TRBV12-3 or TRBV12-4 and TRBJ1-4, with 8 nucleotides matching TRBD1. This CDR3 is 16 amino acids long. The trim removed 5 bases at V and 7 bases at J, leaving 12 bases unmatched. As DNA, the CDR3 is TGTGCCAGCAGTCCCGTTATGGGCAGGGGGCGTGAAAAACTGTTTTTT. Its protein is CASSPVMGRGREKLFF.

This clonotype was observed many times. CDR3 protein: CSVREQGKSYEQYF. Here the CDR3 DNA reads TGCAGCGTTAGGGAACAGGGAAAGAGTTACGAGCAGTACTTC. The genes are TRBV29-1 and TRBJ2-7; the D gene is possibly TRBD1 (6 bases). The length of the CDR3 is 14 residues. The V and J ends lost 5 bases and 4 bases respectively, with 18 bases between them. The germline CDR1 and CDR2 sequences are SQVTM and ANQGSEA.

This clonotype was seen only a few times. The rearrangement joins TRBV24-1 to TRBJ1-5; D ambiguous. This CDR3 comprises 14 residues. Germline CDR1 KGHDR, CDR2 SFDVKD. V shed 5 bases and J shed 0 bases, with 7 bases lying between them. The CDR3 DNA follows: TGTGCCACCAGTGGTATCGGTAGCAATCAGCCCCAGCATTTT. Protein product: CATSGIGSNQPQHF.

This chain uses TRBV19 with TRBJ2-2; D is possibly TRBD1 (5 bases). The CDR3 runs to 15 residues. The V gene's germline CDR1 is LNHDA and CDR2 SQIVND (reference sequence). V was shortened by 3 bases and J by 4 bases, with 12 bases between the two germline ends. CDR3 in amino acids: CASSINRQITGELFF. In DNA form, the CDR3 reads TGTGCCAGTAGTATCAACCGACAGATCACCGGGGAGCTGTTTTTT.

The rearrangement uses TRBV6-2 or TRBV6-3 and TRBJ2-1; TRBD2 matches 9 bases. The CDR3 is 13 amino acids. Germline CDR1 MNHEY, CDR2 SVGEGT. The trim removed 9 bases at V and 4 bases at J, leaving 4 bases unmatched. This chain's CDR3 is CASILAGYNEQFF. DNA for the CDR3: TGTGCCAGTATACTAGCGGGTTACAATGAGCAGTTCTTC.